Below, 26 T cell receptor beta chains from the same sample are listed, as sequenced in a study of blood T cell repertoires in COVID-19. TCRdb's table, derived via immunoSEQ multiplex PCR, lists solely in-frame clones and lacks some. The table has about 130,000 clones, 86% seen once; the top ten hold about 5%. The sample was peripheral blood. These receptors were taken from a human donor in a cohort sampled during active COVID-19.

Concerning this clone: This CDR3 is also generated by other DNA sequences in the sample. This chain joins TRBV3-1 (or the pseudogene TRBV3-2) and TRBJ1-1; the match to TRBD1 covers 12 bases. This CDR3 is 20 amino acids long. Losses at the gene ends were 4 bases for V and 1 base for J; bases not matched to a gene: 16. Germline V gene sequence: CDR1 LGHDT, CDR2 YNNKEL (reference sequence). CDR3 coding DNA: TGTGCCAGCAGCCTCCTGCACCCGGCCGGGACAGGGGGCGGGAACACTGAAGCTTTCTTT. Translated: CASSLLHPAGTGGGNTEAFF.

Regarding this clone: One junction end disagrees with the germline gene, perhaps due to a read error. This chain uses TRBV27 with TRBJ1-6; D may be TRBD1 (5 bases). The V gene's germline CDR1 is MNHEY and CDR2 SMNVEV (reference sequence). The CDR3 extends over 16 amino acids. CDR3 DNA sequence: TGTGCCAGCAGTGGAGGGACGGTCACCTATAGTTCACCCCTCCACTTT. Protein product: CASSGGTVTYSSPLHF.

The chain uses TRBV4-1 and TRBJ2-3; no clear D gene. The V gene lost 1 base and the J gene lost 2 bases, with 19 bases spanning the gap. CDR3 length: 18 amino acids. Germline-derived CDR1 and CDR2 are MGHRA and YSYEKL. CDR3 coding DNA: TGCGCCAGCAGCCAAGGTATTAGTAGCAACATAAACACAGATACGCAGTATTTT. Its translation is CASSQGISSNINTDTQYF.

V gene TRBV30 combines with J gene TRBJ1-1, with unresolved D. V was clipped by 0 bases and J by 6 bases, with 5 bases between them. The CDR3 consists of 11 residues. The germline V gene has CDR1 GTSNPN and CDR2 SVGIG (reference sequence). The chain's CDR3 is CAWSVRAEAFF. In DNA, the CDR3 is TGTGCCTGGAGTGTTCGGGCTGAAGCTTTCTTT.

The gene calls are TRBV6-5 and TRBJ2-7; D possibly corresponds to TRBD1 (5 bases). V was shortened by 0 bases and J by 3 bases, with 12 bases between the two germline ends. This CDR3 is 15 amino acids long. Germline CDR1 is MNHEY and CDR2 is SVGAGI. Here the CDR3 reads CASSYSGQGIYEQYF. CDR3 coding DNA: TGTGCCAGCAGTTACTCTGGGCAGGGAATCTACGAGCAGTACTTC.

J is TRBJ2-7 and V is TRBV27; TRBD2 matches 7 bases. This CDR3 has 15 residues. The V gene's germline CDR1 is MNHEY and CDR2 SMNVEV (reference sequence). J was trimmed by 4 bases and V by 5 bases; bases with no gene match: 11. CDR3 region: CASSAGPRGSYEQYF. Here the CDR3 DNA reads TGTGCCAGCAGTGCGGGCCCCCGCGGGAGTTACGAGCAGTACTTC.

The chain uses TRBV7-2 and TRBJ1-6, with D unclear. The germline gives CDR1 SGHTA, CDR2 FQGNSA. V was shortened by 3 bases and J by 9 bases, with 9 bases between the two germline ends. The CDR3 has 13 residues. CDR3 sequence reads: CASSFIGVSPLHF. The CDR3, as DNA: TGTGCCAGCAGCTTTATCGGGGTTTCACCCCTCCACTTT.

The CDR3 region is CASSLPGQVATYEQYF. CDR3 nucleotides: TGTGCCAGCAGTTTACCGGGACAGGTAGCCACTTACGAGCAGTACTTC. This chain links TRBV28 with TRBJ2-7, with 8 nucleotides matching TRBD1. Looked up from germline, CDR1 is MDHEN and CDR2 is SYDVKM. This CDR3 contains 16 residues. V gave up 2 bases and J gave up 4 bases; unmatched junction bases: 10.

The CDR3: CASRALKQGSNSPLHF. The CDR3, as DNA: TGTGCCAGCAGAGCCTTGAAGCAGGGCTCCAATTCACCCCTCCACTTT. J is TRBJ1-6 and V is TRBV11-2; possibly TRBD1 for D (5 bases). The CDR3 covers 16 residues. CDR1 and CDR2 (germline): SGHAT, FQNNGV. V lost 6 bases to trimming and J lost 7 bases, with 19 bases between them.

The rearrangement joins TRBV6-6 to TRBJ1-6, with 7 bases that match TRBD1. The CDR3 length is 15 residues. V lost 0 bases, J lost 9 bases, and 5 bases stayed unmatched. The germline V gene encodes CDR1 MNHNY and CDR2 SVGAGI (reference sequence). The CDR3 here is CASSYSQGGRSPLHF. For the CDR3, the DNA is TGTGCCAGCAGTTACTCGCAAGGGGGCCGTTCACCCCTCCACTTT.

This clone was seen just once. The chain links TRBV6-5 to TRBJ2-1, with 11 positions matching TRBD2. V was pared by 7 bases and J by 5 bases, with 7 bases of the junction left unmatched. The length of the CDR3 is 15 residues. Germline CDR1 reads MNHEY; CDR2 reads SVGAGI. CDR3 nucleotide sequence: TGTGCCAGCACGGTCGGGACTAGCGGTAACAATGAGCAGTTCTTC. This sequence encodes CASTVGTSGNNEQFF.

The chain recombines TRBV27 with TRBJ2-5; no reliable D call. The V gene lost 6 bases and the J gene lost 1 base, with 15 bases spanning the gap. CDR1 and CDR2 from the germline V gene are MNHEY and SMNVEV (reference sequence). There are 15 residues in the CDR3. CDR3 sequence (DNA): TGTGCCAGCAGAGGCCTAGAGGCCTTCCAAGAGACCCAGTACTTC. Encoded protein: CASRGLEAFQETQYF.

This chain connects TRBV6-5 to TRBJ1-6; D gene uncertain. Per germline, CDR1 MNHEY and CDR2 SVGAGI. The CDR3 totals 15 residues. V shed 0 bases and J shed 5 bases, with 8 bases lying between them. Here the CDR3 reads CASSYSHRNNSPLHF. In DNA, the CDR3 is TGTGCCAGCAGTTACTCGCACAGAAATAATTCACCCCTCCACTTT.

The chain joins TRBV28 to TRBJ2-3, with TRBD2 matching over 9 bases. The CDR3 length is 15 residues. Germline V gene data show CDR1 as MDHEN and CDR2 as SYDVKM. The trim removed 3 bases at V and 11 bases at J, leaving 12 bases unmatched. The DNA of the CDR3 is TGTGCCAGCAGTTTCTCGATAGCGGGAGAGAGGAGGCAGTATTTT. Translation gives CASSFSIAGERRQYF. The whole variable domain, remainder taken from reference TRBV28 and TRBJ2-3, is DVKVTQSSRYLVKRTGEKVFLECVQDMDHENMFWYRQDPGLGLRLIYFSYDVKMKEKGDIPEGYSVSREKKERFSLILESASTNQTSMYLCASSFSIAGERRQYFGPGTRLTVL.

The J gene is TRBJ2-1, the V gene TRBV9; D may be TRBD2 (6 bases). Trimming removed 2 bases from V and 0 bases from J, with 15 bases in between. CDR1 is SGDLS and CDR2 is YYNGEE in the germline V gene. The length of the CDR3 is 17 residues. CDR3 amino acids: CASSVRRDQSSYNEQFF. The CDR3 bases are TGTGCCAGCAGCGTTCGGCGGGATCAGAGCTCCTACAATGAGCAGTTCTTC.

The CDR3 is CAISGAGEAFF. CDR3 DNA sequence: TGTGCCATCAGTGGCGCGGGGGAAGCTTTCTTT. The chain couples TRBV10-3 to TRBJ1-1; D call uncertain. The CDR3 spans 11 residues. The V and J ends lost 4 bases and 8 bases respectively, with 8 bases between them. Looked up from germline, CDR1 is ENHRY and CDR2 is SYGVKD.

The chain joins TRBV5-4 to TRBJ2-7, with 9 nucleotides matching TRBD2. Germline V lookup: CDR1 SGHNT, CDR2 YYREEE (reference sequence). V lost 4 bases, J lost 2 bases, and 7 bases stayed unmatched. This CDR3 comprises 15 residues. Here the CDR3 DNA reads TGTGCCAGCAGCCTGACTAGCGGAGCCCCCTACGAGCAGTACTTC. Protein product: CASSLTSGAPYEQYF.

The V and J genes are TRBV4-3 and TRBJ2-3; D may be TRBD1 (5 bases). This CDR3 contains 14 residues. The V gene lost 0 bases and the J gene lost 4 bases, with 8 bases spanning the gap. Germline V gene lookup returns CDR1 LGHNA and CDR2 YSLEER. The CDR3 sequence: CASSQEGRADTQYF. DNA for the CDR3: TGCGCCAGCAGCCAAGAAGGCAGGGCAGATACGCAGTATTTT.

V gene TRBV30 combines with J gene TRBJ2-2, with D maybe TRBD1 (6 bases). The V end lost 2 bases, the J end lost 4 bases, and 11 bases lay between the germline ends. Germline loops: CDR1 GTSNPN, CDR2 SVGIG (reference sequence). There are 14 residues in the CDR3. The CDR3 DNA follows: TGTGCCTGGAGTCAGGGGAGCTCCACCGGGGAGCTGTTTTTT. It specifies CAWSQGSSTGELFF. The entire variable domain, with the rest obtained from reference TRBV30 and TRBJ2-2, is as follows: SQTIHQWPATLVQPVGSPLSLECTVEGTSNPNLYWYRQAAGRGLQLLFYSVGIGQISSEVPQNLSASRPQDRQFILSSKKLLLSDSGFYLCAWSQGSSTGELFFGEGSRLTVL.

The chain is built from TRBV18 and TRBJ1-3; no clear D gene. This CDR3 is 14 amino acids long. CDR1 and CDR2 (germline): KGHSH, LQKENI. V was clipped by 5 bases and J by 0 bases, with 8 bases between them. CDR3 coding DNA: TGTGCCAGCTCAGTTTCGAGCTCTGGAAACACCATATATTTT. Protein product: CASSVSSSGNTIYF. Together with reference TRBV18 and TRBJ1-3, the CDR3 gives the full variable domain: NAGVMQNPRHLVRRRGQEARLRCSPMKGHSHVYWYRQLPEEGLKFMVYLQKENIIDESGMPKERFSAEFPKEGPSILRIQQVVRGDSAAYFCASSVSSSGNTIYFGEGSWLTVV.

This rearrangement joins TRBV19 to TRBJ2-1; 9 bases are shared with TRBD2. V gave up 3 bases and J gave up 8 bases; unmatched junction bases: 17. This CDR3 spans 18 amino acids. The germline V gene encodes CDR1 LNHDA and CDR2 SQIVND (reference sequence). The CDR3 spells CASSIDMHRASGTDEQFF. For the CDR3, the DNA is TGTGCCAGTAGTATTGACATGCATAGGGCTAGCGGGACCGATGAGCAGTTCTTC.

This chain joins TRBV5-1 and TRBJ2-5; D is possibly TRBD1 (6 bases). The V gene lost 0 bases and the J gene lost 5 bases, with 14 bases spanning the gap. Germline CDR1 and CDR2: SGHRS and YFSETQ. The CDR3 has 15 amino acids. The CDR3 DNA sequence: TGCGCCAGCAGCTTGGAACAGGGACGGCTGGAGACCCAGTACTTC. It specifies CASSLEQGRLETQYF.

The chain recombines TRBV6-6 with TRBJ1-2; 9 bases are shared with TRBD1. Germline values: CDR1 MNHNY, CDR2 SVGAGI (reference sequence). With V trimmed by 5 bases and J by 0 bases, 7 bases remained unmatched. CDR3 length: 16 amino acids. The CDR3 sequence: CASSTGTGTANYGYTF. CDR3 bases: TGTGCCAGCAGTACGGGGACAGGGACAGCTAACTATGGCTACACCTTC.

This rearrangement joins TRBV30 to TRBJ1-3, with 10 bases aligning to TRBD1. Looked up from germline, CDR1 is GTSNPN and CDR2 is SVGIG (reference sequence). V was pared by 3 bases and J by 0 bases, with 2 bases of the junction left unmatched. The CDR3 runs 15 residues. The CDR3 nucleotides read TGTGCCTGGAGGGGACAGGGGCTCTCTGGAAACACCATATATTTT. This translates into CAWRGQGLSGNTIYF.

This chain uses TRBV7-9 with TRBJ2-1; perhaps TRBD2 as D (7 bases). V was shortened by 4 bases and J by 7 bases, with 17 bases between the two germline ends. CDR1 and CDR2 from the germline V gene are SEHNR and FQNEAQ (reference sequence). The CDR3 totals 15 residues. The CDR3 nucleotides read TGTGCCAGCAGCTCCACGGGGGGCGCCTGGAATGAGCAGTTCTTC. Its translation is CASSSTGGAWNEQFF.

The DNA of the CDR3 is TGTGCCAGCAGTTACGGGGGTAGCGGCCGCCAAGAGACCCAGTACTTC. Its translation: CASSYGGSGRQETQYF. This chain links TRBV6-2 or TRBV6-3 with TRBJ2-5; perhaps TRBD2 as D (6 bases). Germline V CDR1 and CDR2: MNHEY, SVGEGT. V shed 2 bases and J shed 1 base, with 14 bases lying between them. The CDR3 is made up of 16 amino acids.